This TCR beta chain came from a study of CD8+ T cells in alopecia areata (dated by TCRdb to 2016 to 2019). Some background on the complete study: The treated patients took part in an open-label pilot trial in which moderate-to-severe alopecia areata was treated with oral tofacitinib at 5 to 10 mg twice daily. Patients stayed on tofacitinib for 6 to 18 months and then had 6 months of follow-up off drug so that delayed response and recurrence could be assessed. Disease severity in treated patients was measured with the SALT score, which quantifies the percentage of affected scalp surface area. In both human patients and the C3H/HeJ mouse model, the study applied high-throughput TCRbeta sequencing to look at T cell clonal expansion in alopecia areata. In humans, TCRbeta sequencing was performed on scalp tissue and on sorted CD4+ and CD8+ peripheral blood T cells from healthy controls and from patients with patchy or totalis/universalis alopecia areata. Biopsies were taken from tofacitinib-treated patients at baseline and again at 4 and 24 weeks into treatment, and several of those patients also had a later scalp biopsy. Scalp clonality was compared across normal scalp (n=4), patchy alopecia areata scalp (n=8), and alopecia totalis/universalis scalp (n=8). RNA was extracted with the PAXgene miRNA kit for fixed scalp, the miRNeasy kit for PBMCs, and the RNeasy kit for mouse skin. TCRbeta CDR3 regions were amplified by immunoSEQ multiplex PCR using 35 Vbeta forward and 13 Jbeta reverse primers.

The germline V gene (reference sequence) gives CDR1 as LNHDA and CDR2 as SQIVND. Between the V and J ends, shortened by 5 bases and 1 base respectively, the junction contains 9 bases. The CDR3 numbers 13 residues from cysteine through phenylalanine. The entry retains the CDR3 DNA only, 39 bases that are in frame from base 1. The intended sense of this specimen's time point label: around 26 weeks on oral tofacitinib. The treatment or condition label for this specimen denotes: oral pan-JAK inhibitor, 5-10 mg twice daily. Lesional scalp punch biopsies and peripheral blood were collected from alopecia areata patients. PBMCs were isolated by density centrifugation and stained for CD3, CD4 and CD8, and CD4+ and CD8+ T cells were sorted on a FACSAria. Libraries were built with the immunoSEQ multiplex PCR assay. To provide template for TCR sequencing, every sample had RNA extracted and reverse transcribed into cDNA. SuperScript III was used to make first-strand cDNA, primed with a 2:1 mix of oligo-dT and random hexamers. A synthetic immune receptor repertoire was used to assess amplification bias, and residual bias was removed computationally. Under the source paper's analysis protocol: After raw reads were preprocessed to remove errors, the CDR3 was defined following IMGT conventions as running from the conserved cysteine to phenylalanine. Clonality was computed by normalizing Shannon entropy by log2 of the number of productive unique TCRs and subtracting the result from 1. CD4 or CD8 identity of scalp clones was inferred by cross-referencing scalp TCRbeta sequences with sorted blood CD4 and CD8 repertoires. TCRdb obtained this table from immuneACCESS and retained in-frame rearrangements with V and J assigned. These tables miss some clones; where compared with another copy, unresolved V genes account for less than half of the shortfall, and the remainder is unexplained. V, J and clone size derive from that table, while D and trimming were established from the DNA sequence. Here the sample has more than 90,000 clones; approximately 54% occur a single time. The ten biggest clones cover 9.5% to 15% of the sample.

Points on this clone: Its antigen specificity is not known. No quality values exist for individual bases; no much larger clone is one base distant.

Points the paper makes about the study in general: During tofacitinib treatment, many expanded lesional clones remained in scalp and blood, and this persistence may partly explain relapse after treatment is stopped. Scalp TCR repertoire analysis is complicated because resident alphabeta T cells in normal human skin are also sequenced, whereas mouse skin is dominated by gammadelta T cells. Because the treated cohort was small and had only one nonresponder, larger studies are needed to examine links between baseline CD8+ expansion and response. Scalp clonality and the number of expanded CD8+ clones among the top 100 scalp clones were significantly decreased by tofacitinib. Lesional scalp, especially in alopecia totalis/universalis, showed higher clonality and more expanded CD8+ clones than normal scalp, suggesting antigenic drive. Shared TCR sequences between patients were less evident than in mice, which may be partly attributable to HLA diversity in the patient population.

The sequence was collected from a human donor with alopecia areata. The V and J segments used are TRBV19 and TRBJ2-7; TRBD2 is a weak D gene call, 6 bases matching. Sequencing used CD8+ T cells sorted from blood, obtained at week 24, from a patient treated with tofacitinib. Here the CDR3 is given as CASSRERSYEQYF. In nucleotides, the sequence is TGTGCCAGTAGTCGGGAGCGGTCCTACGAGCAGTACTTC.